The next 4 T cell receptor beta chains were all read from a single sample in a study of blood T cell repertoires in COVID-19. Repertoires were generated with immunoSEQ multiplex PCR, while TCRdb's copy carries only in-frame clones and drops some. The sample lists about 420,000 clones, around nine tenths seen once, with 0.7% to 1% in the top ten. The sample was peripheral blood. The source of these receptors is a man in his late teens or twenties with COVID-19, enrolled during active disease.

The gene calls are TRBV2 and TRBJ2-7; TRBD2 matches 8 bases. V trimming: 7 bases; J trimming: 1 base; junction bases outside the gene matches: 6. Germline V gene lookup returns CDR1 SNHLY and CDR2 FYNNEI. The CDR3 spans 14 residues. This chain's CDR3 is CASTRIAGSYEQYF. In DNA, the CDR3 is TGTGCCAGCACGAGGATAGCGGGATCCTACGAGCAGTACTTC.

This chain links TRBV2 with TRBJ1-5, with TRBD1 as a possible D gene (5 bases). This CDR3 has 14 amino acids. V was trimmed by 7 bases and J by 6 bases, leaving 16 bases between them. CDR1 is SNHLY, CDR2 FYNNEI, per germline. The CDR3 here is CASMAGLRVQPQHF. The DNA for the CDR3 is TGTGCCAGCATGGCGGGACTCAGGGTTCAGCCCCAGCATTTT.

The chain employs TRBV13 and TRBJ2-7; possible D gene TRBD1, 6 bases. V was trimmed by 5 bases and J by 1 base, leaving 12 bases between them. CDR3 length: 14 amino acids. Germline assignment: CDR1 PRHDT and CDR2 FYEKMQ (reference sequence). The CDR3 is CASSRSDRSYEQYF. CDR3 bases: TGTGCCAGCAGCCGATCTGACAGGTCCTACGAGCAGTACTTC.

The J gene is TRBJ1-6, the V gene TRBV2; D not resolved. The germline V gene encodes CDR1 SNHLY and CDR2 FYNNEI. The CDR3 contains 14 residues. The V and J ends lost 8 bases and 7 bases respectively, with 15 bases between them. The CDR3 loop reads CASGQAGINSPLHF. The CDR3 DNA sequence: TGTGCCAGCGGCCAGGCGGGGATAAATTCACCCCTCCACTTT.